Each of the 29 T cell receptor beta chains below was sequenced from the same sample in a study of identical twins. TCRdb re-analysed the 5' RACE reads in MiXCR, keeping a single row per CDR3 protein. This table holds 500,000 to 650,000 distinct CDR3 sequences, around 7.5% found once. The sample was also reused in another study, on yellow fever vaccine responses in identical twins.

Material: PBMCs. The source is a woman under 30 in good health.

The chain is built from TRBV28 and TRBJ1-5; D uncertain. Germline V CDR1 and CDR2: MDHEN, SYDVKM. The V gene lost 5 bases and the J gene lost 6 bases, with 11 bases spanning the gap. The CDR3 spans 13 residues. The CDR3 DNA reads TGTGCCAGCAGTCTCCCCCCAGTTCAGCCCCAGCATTTT. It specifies CASSLPPVQPQHF.

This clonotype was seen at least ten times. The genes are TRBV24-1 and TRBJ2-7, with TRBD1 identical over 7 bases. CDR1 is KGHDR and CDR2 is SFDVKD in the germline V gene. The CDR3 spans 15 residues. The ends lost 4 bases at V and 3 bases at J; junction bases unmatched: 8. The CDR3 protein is CATSDPRTGHYEQYF. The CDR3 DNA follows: TGTGCCACCAGTGACCCAAGGACAGGCCACTACGAGCAGTACTTC.

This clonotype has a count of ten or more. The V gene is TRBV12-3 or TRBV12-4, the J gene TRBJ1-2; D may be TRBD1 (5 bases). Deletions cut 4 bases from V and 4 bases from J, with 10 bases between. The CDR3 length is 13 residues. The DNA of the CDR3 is TGTGCCAGCAGTTCCGGGACGGTCTATGGCTACACCTTC. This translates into CASSSGTVYGYTF.

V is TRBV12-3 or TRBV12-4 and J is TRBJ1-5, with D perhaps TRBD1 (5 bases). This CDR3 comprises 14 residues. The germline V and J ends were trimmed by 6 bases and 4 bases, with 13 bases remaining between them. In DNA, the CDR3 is TGTGCCAGCAGCGAAGGGACCAGTAATCAGCCCCAGCATTTT. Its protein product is CASSEGTSNQPQHF.

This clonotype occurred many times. In DNA form, the CDR3 reads TGCGCCAGCAGCTTCCAGCCAGAAACGAACACCGGGGAGCTGTTTTTT. It encodes CASSFQPETNTGELFF. This sequence joins TRBV5-1 and TRBJ2-2; no clear D. The CDR3 consists of 16 residues. V gave up 2 bases and J gave up 0 bases, with 11 bases separating them. The germline V gene has CDR1 SGHRS and CDR2 YFSETQ.

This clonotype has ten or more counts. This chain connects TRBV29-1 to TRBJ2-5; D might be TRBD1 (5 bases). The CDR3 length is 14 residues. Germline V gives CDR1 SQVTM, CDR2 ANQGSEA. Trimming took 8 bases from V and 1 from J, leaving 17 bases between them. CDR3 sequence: CSTTMSGFQETQYF. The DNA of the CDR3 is TGCAGCACAACTATGTCAGGGTTCCAAGAGACCCAGTACTTC.

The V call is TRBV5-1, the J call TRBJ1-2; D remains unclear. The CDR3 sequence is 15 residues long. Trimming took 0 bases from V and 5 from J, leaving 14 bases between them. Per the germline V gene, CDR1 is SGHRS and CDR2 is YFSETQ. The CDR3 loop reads CASSLVADPRYGYTF. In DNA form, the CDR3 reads TGCGCCAGCAGCTTGGTGGCAGACCCGAGGTATGGCTACACCTTC. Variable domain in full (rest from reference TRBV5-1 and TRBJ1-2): KAGVTQTPRYLIKTRGQQVTLSCSPISGHRSVSWYQQTPGQGLQFLFEYFSETQRNKGNFPGRFSGRQFSNSRSEMNVSTLELGDSALYLCASSLVADPRYGYTFGSGTRLTVV.

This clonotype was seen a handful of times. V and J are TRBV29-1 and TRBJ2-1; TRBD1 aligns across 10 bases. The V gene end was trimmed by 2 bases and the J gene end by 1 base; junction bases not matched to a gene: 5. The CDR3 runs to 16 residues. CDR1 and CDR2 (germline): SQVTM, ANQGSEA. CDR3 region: CSVEPGQGPSYNEQFF. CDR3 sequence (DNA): TGCAGCGTTGAACCGGGACAGGGGCCTTCCTACAATGAGCAGTTCTTC.

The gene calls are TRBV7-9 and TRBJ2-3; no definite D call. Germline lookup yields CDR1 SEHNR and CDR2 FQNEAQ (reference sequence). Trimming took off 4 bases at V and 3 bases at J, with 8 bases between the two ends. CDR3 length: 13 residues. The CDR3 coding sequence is TGTGCCAGCAGCTGGGTTAAAACAGATACGCAGTATTTT. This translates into CASSWVKTDTQYF.

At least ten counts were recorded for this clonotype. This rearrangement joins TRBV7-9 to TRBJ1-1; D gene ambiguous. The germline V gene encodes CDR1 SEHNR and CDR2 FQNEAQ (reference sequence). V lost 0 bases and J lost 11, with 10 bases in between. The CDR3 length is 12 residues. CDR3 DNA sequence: TGTGCCAGCAGCTTAGCGAACCCCAGGGCTTTCTTT. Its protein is CASSLANPRAFF.

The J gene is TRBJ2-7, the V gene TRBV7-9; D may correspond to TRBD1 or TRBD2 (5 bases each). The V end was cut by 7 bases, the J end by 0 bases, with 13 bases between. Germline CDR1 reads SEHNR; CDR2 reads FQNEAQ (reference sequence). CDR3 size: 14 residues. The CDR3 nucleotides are TGTGCCAGCACCCCCCGGGACGGCTCCTACGAGCAGTACTTC. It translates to CASTPRDGSYEQYF.

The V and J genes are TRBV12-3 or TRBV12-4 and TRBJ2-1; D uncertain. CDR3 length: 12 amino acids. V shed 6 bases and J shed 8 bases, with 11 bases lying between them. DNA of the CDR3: TGTGCCAGCAGGTCCCCGGGCGATGAGCAGTTCTTC. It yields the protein CASRSPGDEQFF.

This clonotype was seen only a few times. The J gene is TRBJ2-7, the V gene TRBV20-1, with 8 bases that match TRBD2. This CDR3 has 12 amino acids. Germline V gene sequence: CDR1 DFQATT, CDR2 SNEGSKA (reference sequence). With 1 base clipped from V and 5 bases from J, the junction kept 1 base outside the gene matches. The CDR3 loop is CSARGTSHEQYF. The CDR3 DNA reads TGCAGTGCTAGAGGGACTAGCCACGAGCAGTACTTC.

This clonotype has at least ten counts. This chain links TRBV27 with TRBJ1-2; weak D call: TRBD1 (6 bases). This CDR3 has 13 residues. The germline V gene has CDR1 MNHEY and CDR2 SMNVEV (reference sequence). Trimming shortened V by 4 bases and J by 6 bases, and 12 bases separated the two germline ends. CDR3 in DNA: TGTGCCAGCAGTTGGGCGGGGGCCAATGGCTACACCTTC. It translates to CASSWAGANGYTF.

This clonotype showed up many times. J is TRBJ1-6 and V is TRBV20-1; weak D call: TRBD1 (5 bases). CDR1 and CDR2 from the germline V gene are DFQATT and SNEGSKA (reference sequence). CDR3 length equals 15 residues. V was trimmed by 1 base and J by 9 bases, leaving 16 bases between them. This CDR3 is CSARARGREGSPLHF. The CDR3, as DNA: TGCAGTGCTAGAGCCCGGGGACGGGAGGGTTCACCCCTCCACTTT.

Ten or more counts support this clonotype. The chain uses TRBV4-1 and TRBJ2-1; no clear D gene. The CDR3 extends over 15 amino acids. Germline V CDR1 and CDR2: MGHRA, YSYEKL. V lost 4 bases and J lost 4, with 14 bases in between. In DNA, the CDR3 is TGCGCCAGCAGCCGCCTTCAAGGCCCTTACAATGAGCAGTTCTTC. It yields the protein CASSRLQGPYNEQFF.

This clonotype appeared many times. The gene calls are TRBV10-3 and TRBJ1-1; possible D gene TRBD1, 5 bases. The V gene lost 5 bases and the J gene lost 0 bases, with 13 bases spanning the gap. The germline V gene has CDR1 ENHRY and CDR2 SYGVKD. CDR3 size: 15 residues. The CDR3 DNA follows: TGTGCCATCAGTTCGGGAGGGGCGCTGAACACTGAAGCTTTCTTT. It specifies CAISSGGALNTEAFF.

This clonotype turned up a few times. In DNA form, the CDR3 reads TGTGCCAGCAGTTACAGGGCCCCAGATACGCAGTATTTT. Translation: CASSYRAPDTQYF. The chain is built from TRBV6-5 and TRBJ2-3, with D unresolved. The CDR3 has 13 residues. The germline V and J ends were trimmed by 2 bases and 4 bases, with 7 bases remaining between them. Per the germline V gene, CDR1 is MNHEY and CDR2 is SVGAGI.

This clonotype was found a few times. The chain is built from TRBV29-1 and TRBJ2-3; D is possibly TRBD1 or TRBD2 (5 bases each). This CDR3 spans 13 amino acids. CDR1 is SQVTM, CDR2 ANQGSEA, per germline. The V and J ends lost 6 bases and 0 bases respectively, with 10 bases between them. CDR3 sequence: CSVTRGSTDTQYF. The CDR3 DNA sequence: TGCAGCGTAACACGGGGCAGCACAGATACGCAGTATTTT.

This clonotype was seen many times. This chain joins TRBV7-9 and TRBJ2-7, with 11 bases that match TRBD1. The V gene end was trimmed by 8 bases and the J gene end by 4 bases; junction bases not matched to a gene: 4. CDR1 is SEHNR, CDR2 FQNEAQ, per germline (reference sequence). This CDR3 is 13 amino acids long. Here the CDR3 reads CASGGQGGYEQYF. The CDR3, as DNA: TGTGCCAGCGGGGGACAGGGGGGTTACGAGCAGTACTTC.

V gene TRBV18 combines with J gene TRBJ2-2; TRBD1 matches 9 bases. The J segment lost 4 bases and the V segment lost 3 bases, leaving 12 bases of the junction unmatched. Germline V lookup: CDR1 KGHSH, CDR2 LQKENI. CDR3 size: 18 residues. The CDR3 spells CASSPGQGLGSGTGELFF. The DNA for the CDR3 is TGTGCCAGCTCACCGGGACAGGGATTAGGTAGCGGCACCGGGGAGCTGTTTTTT.

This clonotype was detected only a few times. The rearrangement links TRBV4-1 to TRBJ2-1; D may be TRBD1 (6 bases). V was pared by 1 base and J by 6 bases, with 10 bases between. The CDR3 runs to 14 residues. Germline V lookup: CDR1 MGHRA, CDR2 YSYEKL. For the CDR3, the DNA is TGCGCCAGCAGCCAAGTTAAGGACAGCAATGAGCAGTTCTTC. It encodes CASSQVKDSNEQFF.

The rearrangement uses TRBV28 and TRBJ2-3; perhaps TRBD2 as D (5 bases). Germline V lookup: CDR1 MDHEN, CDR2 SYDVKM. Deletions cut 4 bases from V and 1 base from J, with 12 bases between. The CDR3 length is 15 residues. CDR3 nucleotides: TGTGCCAGCAGTTCGGAGAATAGCGGCACAGATACGCAGTATTTT. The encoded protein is CASSSENSGTDTQYF.

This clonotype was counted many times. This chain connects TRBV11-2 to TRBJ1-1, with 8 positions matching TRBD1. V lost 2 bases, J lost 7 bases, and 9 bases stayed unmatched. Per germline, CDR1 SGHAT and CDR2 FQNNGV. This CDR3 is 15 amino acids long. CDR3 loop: CASSLIPDRVGEAFF. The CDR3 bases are TGTGCCAGCAGCTTAATCCCGGACAGGGTCGGTGAAGCTTTCTTT.

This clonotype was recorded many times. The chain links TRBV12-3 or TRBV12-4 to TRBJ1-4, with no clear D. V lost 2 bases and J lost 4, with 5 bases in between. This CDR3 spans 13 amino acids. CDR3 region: CASSLRDNEKLFF. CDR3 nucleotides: TGTGCCAGCAGTTTAAGGGATAATGAAAAACTGTTTTTT.

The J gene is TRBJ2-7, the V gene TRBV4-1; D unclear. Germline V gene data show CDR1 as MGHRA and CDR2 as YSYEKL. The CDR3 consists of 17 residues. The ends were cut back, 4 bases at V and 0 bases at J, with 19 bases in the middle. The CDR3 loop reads CASSLSSGPRSSYEQYV. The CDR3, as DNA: TGCGCCAGCAGCCTTTCGTCCGGACCCCGAAGCTCCTACGAGCAGTACGTC.

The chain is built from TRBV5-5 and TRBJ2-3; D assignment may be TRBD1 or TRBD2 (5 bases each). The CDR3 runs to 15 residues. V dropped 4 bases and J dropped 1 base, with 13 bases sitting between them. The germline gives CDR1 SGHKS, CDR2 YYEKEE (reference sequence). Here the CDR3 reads CASSPEGSRTDTQYF. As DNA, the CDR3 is TGTGCCAGCAGCCCCGAGGGGAGCCGCACAGATACGCAGTATTTT. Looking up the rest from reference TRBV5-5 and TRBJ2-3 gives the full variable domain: DAGVTQSPTHLIKTRGQQVTLRCSPISGHKSVSWYQQVLGQGPQFIFQYYEKEERGRGNFPDRFSARQFPNYSSELNVNALLLGDSALYLCASSPEGSRTDTQYFGPGTRLTVL.

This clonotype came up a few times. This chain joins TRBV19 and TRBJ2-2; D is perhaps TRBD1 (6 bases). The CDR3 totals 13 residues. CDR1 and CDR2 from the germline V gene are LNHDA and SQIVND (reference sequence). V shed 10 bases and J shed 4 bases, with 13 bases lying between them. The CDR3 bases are TGTGCCACCAGGCAGGGGTCCACCGGGGAGCTGTTTTTT. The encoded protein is CATRQGSTGELFF.

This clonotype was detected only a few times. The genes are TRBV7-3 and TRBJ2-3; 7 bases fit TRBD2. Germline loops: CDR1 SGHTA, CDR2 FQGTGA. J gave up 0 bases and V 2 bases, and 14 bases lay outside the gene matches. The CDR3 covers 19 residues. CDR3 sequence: CASSLHPFFGSGSTDTQYF. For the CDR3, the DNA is TGTGCCAGCAGCTTACACCCCTTTTTTGGTAGCGGGAGCACAGATACGCAGTATTTT. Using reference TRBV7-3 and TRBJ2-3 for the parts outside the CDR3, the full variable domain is GAGVSQTPSNKVTEKGKYVELRCDPISGHTALYWYRQSLGQGPEFLIYFQGTGAADDSGLPNDRFFAVRPEGSVSTLKIQRTERGDSAVYLCASSLHPFFGSGSTDTQYFGPGTRLTVL.